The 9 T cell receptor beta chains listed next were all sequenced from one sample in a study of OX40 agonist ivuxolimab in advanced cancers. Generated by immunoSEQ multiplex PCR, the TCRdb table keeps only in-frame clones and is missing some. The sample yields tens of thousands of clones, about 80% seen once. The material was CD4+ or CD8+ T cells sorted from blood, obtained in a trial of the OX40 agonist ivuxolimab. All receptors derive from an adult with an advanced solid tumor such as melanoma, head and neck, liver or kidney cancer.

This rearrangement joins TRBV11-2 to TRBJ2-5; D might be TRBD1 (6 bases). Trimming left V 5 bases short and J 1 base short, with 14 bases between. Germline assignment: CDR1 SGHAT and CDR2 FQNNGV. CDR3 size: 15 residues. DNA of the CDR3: TGTGCCAGCAGCGTCCGGGACACCAGCCAAGAGACCCAGTACTTC. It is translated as CASSVRDTSQETQYF.

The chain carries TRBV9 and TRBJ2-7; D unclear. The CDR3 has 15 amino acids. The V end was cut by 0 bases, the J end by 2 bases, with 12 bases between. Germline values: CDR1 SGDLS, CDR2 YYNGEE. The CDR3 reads CASSVADVGTYEQYF. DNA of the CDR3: TGTGCCAGCAGCGTAGCTGACGTTGGCACCTACGAGCAGTACTTC.

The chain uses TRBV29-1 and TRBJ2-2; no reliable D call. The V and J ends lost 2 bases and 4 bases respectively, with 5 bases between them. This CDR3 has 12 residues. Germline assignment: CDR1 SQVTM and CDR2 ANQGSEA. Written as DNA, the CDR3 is TGCAGCGTTGAAAGCCTCACCGGGGAGCTGTTTTTT. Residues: CSVESLTGELFF.

The CDR3 DNA follows: TGTGCCAGCAGTCTAAGCCTGGAGCCCCAGCATTTT. The encoded protein is CASSLSLEPQHF. The genes are TRBV28 and TRBJ1-5, with no clear D. Trimming took off 5 bases at V and 8 bases at J, with 10 bases between the two ends. The CDR3 is 12 amino acids. Germline assignment: CDR1 MDHEN and CDR2 SYDVKM. The variable domain in full, completed from reference TRBV28 and TRBJ1-5, reads DVKVTQSSRYLVKRTGEKVFLECVQDMDHENMFWYRQDPGLGLRLIYFSYDVKMKEKGDIPEGYSVSREKKERFSLILESASTNQTSMYLCASSLSLEPQHFGDGTRLSIL.

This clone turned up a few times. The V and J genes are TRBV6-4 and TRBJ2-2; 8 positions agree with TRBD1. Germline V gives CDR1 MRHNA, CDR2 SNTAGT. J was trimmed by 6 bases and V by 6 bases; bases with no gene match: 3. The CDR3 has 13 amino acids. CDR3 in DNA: TGTGCCAGCAGACAGGGGGAGGCCGGGGAGCTGTTTTTT. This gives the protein CASRQGEAGELFF.

The CDR3 reads CASSLGQDSGNTIYF. The CDR3 coding sequence is TGCGCCAGCAGCCTCGGACAGGACTCTGGAAACACCATATATTTT. The chain joins TRBV4-1 to TRBJ1-3, with 7 bases aligning to TRBD1. V gave up 4 bases and J gave up 0 bases; unmatched junction bases: 3. Germline-derived CDR1 and CDR2 are MGHRA and YSYEKL. The CDR3 extends over 15 amino acids.

CDR3 region: CASVLNRGRNTEAFF. The CDR3 bases are TGTGCCAGCGTCCTTAACAGGGGGCGGAACACTGAAGCTTTCTTT. The genes are TRBV6-5 and TRBJ1-1, with 9 nucleotides matching TRBD1. V shed 8 bases, J shed 1 base, and the junction held 8 bases outside the gene matches. The germline V gene encodes CDR1 MNHEY and CDR2 SVGAGI. The CDR3 has 15 amino acids.

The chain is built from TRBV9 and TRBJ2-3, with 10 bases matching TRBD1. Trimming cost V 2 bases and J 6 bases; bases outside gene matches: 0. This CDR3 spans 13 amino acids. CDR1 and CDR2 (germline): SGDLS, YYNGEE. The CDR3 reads CASSVDRGDTQYF. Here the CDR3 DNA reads TGTGCCAGCAGCGTGGACAGGGGGGATACGCAGTATTTT. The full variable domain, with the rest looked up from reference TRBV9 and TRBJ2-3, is DSGVTQTPKHLITATGQRVTLRCSPRSGDLSVYWYQQSLDQGLQFLIQYYNGEERAKGNILERFSAQQFPDLHSELNLSSLELGDSALYFCASSVDRGDTQYFGPGTRLTVL.

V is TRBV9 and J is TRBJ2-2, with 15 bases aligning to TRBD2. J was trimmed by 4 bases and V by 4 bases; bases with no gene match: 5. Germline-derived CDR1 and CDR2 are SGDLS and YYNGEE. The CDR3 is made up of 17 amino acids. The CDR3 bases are TGTGCCAGCAGCCCAGGGACTAGCGGGAGGCTCACCGGGGAGCTGTTTTTT. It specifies CASSPGTSGRLTGELFF.